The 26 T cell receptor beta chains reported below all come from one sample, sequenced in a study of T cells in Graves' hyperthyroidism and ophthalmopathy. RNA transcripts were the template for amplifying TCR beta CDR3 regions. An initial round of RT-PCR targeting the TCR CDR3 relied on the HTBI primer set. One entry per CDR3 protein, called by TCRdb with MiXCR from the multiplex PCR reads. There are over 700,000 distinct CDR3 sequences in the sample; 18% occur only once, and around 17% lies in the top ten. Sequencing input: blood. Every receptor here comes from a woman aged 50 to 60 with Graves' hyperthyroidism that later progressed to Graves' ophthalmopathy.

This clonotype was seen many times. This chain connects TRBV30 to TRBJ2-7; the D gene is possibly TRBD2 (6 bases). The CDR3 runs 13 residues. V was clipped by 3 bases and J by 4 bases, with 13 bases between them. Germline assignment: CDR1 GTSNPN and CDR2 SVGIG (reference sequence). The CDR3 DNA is TGTGCCTGGAGGGATCGGGGGTTTTACGAGCAGTACTTC. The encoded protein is CAWRDRGFYEQYF.

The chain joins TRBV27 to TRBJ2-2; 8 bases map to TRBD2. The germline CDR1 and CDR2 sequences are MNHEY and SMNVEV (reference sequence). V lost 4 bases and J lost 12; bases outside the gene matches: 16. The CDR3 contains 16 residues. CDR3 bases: TGTGCCAGCAGTTCCCGCCCTCCGGGGGGGGGCGGAAAGCTGTTTTTT. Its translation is CASSSRPPGGGGKLFF.

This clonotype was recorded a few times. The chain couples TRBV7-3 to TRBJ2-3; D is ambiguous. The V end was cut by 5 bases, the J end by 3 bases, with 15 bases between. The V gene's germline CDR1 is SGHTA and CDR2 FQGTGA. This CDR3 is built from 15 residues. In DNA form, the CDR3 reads TGTGCCAGCAGCCCAAACGGATACCAAACAGATACGCAGTATTTT. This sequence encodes CASSPNGYQTDTQYF.

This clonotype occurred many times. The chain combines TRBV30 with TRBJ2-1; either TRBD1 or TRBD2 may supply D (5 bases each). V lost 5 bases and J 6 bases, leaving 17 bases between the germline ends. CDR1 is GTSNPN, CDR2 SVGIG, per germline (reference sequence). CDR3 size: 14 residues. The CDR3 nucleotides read TGTGCCTGGGTGAGGGACCAGAATGTCAATGAGCAGTTCTTC. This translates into CAWVRDQNVNEQFF.

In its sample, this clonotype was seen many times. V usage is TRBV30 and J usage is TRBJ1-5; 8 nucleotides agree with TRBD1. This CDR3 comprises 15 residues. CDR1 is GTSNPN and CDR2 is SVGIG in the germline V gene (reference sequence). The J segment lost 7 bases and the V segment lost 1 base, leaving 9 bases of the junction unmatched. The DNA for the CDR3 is TGTGCCTGGAGTGGGCCTGGACAGGGAGGGCAGCCCCAGCATTTT. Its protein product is CAWSGPGQGGQPQHF. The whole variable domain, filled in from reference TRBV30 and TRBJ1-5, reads SQTIHQWPATLVQPVGSPLSLECTVEGTSNPNLYWYRQAAGRGLQLLFYSVGIGQISSEVPQNLSASRPQDRQFILSSKKLLLSDSGFYLCAWSGPGQGGQPQHFGDGTRLSIL.

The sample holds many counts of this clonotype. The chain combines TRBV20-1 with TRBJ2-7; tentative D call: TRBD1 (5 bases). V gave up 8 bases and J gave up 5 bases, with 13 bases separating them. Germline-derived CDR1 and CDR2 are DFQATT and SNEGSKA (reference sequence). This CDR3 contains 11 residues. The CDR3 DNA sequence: TGCAGTTTCGTAGGGGTCGACGAGCAGTACTTC. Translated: CSFVGVDEQYF.

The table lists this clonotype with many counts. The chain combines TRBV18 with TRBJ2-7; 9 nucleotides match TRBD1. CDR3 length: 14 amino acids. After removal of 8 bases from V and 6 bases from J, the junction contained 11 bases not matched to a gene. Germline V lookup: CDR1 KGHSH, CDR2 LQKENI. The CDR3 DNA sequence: TGTGCCAGCGCGACGGGACAGGGAGTCGCCGAGCAGTACTTC. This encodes CASATGQGVAEQYF.

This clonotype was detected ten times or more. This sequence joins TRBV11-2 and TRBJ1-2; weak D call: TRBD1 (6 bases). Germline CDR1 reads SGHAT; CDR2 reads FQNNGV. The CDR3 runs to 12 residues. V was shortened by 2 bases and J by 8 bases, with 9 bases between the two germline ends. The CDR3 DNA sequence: TGTGCCAGCAGCTTAACAGGGTTCGGCTACACCTTC. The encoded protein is CASSLTGFGYTF.

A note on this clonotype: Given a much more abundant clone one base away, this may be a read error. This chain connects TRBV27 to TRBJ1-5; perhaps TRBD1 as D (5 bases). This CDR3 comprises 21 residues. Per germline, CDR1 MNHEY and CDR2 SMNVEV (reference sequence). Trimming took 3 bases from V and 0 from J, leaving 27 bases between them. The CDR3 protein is CASSFPFLGQLGDYSNQPQHF. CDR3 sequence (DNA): TGTGCCAGCAGTTTTCCCTTCCTCGGTCAGCTCGGGGACTATAGCAATCAGCCCCAGCATTTT.

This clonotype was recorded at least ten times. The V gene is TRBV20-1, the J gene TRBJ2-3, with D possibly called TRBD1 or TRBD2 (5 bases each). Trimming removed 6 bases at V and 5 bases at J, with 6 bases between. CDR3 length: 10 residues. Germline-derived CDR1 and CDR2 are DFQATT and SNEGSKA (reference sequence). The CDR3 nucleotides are TGCAGTGCGGGGGAAGATACGCAGTATTTT. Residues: CSAGEDTQYF.

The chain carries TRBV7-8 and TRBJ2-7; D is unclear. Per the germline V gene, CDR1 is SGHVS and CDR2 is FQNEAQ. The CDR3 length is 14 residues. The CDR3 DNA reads TGTACCCTCAACCGGGTCCTCGTCCCCCACGAGCAGTACTTC. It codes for CTLNRVLVPHEQYF.

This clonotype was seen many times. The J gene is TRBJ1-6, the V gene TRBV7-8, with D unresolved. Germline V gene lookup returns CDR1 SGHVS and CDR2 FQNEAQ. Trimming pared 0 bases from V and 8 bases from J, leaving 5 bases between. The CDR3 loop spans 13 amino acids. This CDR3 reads CASSLAGYSPLHF. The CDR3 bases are TGTGCCAGCAGCTTAGCAGGGTATTCACCCCTCCACTTT.

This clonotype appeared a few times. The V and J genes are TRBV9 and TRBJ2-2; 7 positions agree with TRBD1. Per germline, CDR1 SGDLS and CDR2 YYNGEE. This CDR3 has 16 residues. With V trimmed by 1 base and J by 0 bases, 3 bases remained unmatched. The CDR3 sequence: CASSVSDRANTGELFF. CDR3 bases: TGTGCCAGCAGCGTATCCGACAGGGCGAACACCGGGGAGCTGTTTTTT.

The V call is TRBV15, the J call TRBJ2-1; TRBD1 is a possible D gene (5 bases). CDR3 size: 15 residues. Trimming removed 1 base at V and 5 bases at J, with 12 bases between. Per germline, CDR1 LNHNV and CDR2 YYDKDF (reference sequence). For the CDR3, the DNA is TGTGCCACCAGCAGAGGTTGGGGCAGGGACAATGAGCAGTTCTTC. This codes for CATSRGWGRDNEQFF. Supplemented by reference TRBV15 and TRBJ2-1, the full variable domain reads DAMVIQNPRYQVTQFGKPVTLSCSQTLNHNVMYWYQQKSSQAPKLLFHYYDKDFNNEADTPDNFQSRRPNTSFCFLDIRSPGLGDTAMYLCATSRGWGRDNEQFFGPGTRLTVL.

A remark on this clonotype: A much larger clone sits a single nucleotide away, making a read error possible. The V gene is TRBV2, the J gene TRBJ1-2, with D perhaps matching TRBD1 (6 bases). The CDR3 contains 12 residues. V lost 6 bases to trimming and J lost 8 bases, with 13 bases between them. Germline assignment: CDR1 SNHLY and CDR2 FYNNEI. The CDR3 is CASRYRDVGYTF. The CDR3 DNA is TGTGCCAGCAGATACAGGGATGTCGGCTACACCTTC.

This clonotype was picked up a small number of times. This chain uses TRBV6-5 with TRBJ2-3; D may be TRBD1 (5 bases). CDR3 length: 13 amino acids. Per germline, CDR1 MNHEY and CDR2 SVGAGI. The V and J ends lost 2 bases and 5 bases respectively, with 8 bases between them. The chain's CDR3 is CASSYLGQDTQYF. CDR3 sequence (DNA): TGTGCCAGCAGTTACCTCGGACAAGATACGCAGTATTTT.

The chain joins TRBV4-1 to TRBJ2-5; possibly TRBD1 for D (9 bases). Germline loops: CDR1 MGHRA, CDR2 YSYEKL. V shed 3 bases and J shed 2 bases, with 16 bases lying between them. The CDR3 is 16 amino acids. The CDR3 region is CASSQTGGLVQETQYF. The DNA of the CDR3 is TGCGCCAGCAGCCAGACAGGGGGACTAGTGCAAGAGACCCAGTACTTC.

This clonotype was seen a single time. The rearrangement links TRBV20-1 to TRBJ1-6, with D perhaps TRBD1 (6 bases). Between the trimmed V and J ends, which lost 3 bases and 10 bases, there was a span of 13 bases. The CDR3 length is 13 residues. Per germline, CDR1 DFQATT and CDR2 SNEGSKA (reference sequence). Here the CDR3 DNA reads TGCAGTGCTAGTTTTGTCGGGGGCTCACCCCTCCACTTT. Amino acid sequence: CSASFVGGSPLHF.

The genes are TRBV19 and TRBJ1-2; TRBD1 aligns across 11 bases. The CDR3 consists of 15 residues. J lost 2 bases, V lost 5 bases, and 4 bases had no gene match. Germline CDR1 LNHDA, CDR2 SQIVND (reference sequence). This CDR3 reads CASSAGTGGNYGYTF. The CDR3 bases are TGTGCCAGTAGTGCAGGGACAGGGGGAAACTATGGCTACACCTTC.

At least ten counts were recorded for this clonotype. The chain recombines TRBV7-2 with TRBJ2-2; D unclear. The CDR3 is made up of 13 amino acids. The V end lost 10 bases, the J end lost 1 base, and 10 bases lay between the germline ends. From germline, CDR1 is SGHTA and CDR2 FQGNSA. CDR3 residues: CATLDLNTGELFF. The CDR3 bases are TGTGCCACCCTGGACCTGAACACCGGGGAGCTGTTTTTT.

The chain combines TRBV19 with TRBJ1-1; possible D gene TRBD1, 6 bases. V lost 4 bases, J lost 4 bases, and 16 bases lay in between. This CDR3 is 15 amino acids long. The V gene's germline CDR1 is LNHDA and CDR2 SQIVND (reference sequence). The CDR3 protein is CASSTLGGWSTEAFF. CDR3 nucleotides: TGTGCCAGTAGTACCTTAGGGGGTTGGAGCACTGAAGCTTTCTTT.

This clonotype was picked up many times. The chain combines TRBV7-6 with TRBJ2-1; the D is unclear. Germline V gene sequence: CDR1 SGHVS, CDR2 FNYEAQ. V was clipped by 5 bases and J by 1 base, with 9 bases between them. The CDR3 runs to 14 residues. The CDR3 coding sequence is TGTGCCAGCAGCGCACGCCAATCCTACAATGAGCAGTTCTTC. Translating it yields CASSARQSYNEQFF.

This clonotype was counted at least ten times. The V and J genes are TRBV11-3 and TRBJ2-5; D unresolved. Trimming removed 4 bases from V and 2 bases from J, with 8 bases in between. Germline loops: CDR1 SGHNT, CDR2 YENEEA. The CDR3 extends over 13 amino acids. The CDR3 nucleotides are TGTGCCAGCAGCTCTCCACTTCAAGAGACCCAGTACTTC. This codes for CASSSPLQETQYF. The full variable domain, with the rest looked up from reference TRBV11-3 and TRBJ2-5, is EAGVVQSPRYKIIEKKQPVAFWCNPISGHNTLYWYLQNLGQGPELLIRYENEEAVDDSQLPKDRFSAERLKGVDSTLKIQPAELGDSAVYLCASSSPLQETQYFGPGTRLLVL.

The CDR3 region has the DNA TGTGCCAGCAGCCAACCACAGGGAAGGTGGGACATTCAGTACTTC. Encoded protein: CASSQPQGRWDIQYF. The chain couples TRBV3-1 to TRBJ2-4; possibly TRBD1 for D (6 bases). The CDR3 is 15 amino acids. V dropped 2 bases and J dropped 8 bases, with 16 bases sitting between them. The germline V gene has CDR1 LGHDT and CDR2 YNNKEL (reference sequence). Full variable domain (rest looked up from reference TRBV3-1 and TRBJ2-4): DTAVSQTPKYLVTQMGNDKSIKCEQNLGHDTMYWYKQDSKKFLKIMFSYNNKELIINETVPNRFSPKSPDKAHLNLHINSLELGDSAVYFCASSQPQGRWDIQYFGAGTRLSVL.

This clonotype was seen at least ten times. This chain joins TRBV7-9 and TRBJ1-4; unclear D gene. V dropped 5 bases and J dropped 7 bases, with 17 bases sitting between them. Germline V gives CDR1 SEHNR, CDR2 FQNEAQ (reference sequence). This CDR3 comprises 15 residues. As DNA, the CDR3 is TGTGCCAGCAGCCTCTATAACGGGGTCGGTGAAAAACTGTTTTTT. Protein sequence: CASSLYNGVGEKLFF.

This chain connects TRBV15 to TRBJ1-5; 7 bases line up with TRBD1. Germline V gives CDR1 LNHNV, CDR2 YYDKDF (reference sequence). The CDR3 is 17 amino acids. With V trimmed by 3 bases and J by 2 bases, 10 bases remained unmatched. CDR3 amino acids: CATSSRDSGGGNQPQHF. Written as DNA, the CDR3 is TGTGCCACCAGCAGTAGGGACAGTGGGGGAGGCAATCAGCCCCAGCATTTT.